These T cell receptor beta chains were read from a single sample in a study of long-term antiretroviral therapy in people with HIV. Using immunoSEQ multiplex PCR, the repertoire was profiled, and TCRdb retains in-frame clones only, with some absent. The table has some 24,000 clones, over 65% seen once. The sequencing used unsorted PBMCs, collected 4.4 years after starting antiretroviral therapy. Receptors originate from a young man with HIV. The CDR3 runs from the conserved cysteine through the conserved F or W. D genes are given only for firm matches. The listing skips clone size in some rows; elsewhere it reads once, few, many or a size class.

V gene: TRBV4-3; D gene: TRBD2; J gene: TRBJ2-1; clone size: NA; CDR3 protein: CASSPSGRPWDEQFF; CDR3 DNA: TGCGCCAGCAGCCCGAGCGGGAGGCCTTGGGATGAGCAGTTCTTC
V gene: TRBV7-2; D gene: NA; J gene: TRBJ1-1; clone size: NA; CDR3 protein: CASSLDPGPNTEAFF; CDR3 DNA: TGTGCCAGCAGCTTAGATCCAGGCCCGAACACTGAAGCTTTCTTT
V gene: TRBV2; D gene: TRBD1; J gene: TRBJ1-1; clone size: NA; CDR3 protein: CASRTGRINTEAFF; CDR3 DNA: TGTGCCAGCCGGACAGGGCGGATAAACACTGAAGCTTTCTTT
V gene: TRBV7-9; D gene: NA; J gene: TRBJ2-1; clone size: NA; CDR3 protein: CASSFNSALGEQFF; CDR3 DNA: TGTGCCAGCAGTTTCAACTCCGCTTTGGGTGAGCAGTTCTTC
V gene: TRBV19; D gene: TRBD1; J gene: TRBJ2-1; clone size: NA; CDR3 protein: CASSLRDRANEQFF; CDR3 DNA: TGTGCCAGTAGTCTCCGGGACAGGGCAAATGAGCAGTTCTTC
V gene: TRBV5-6; D gene: TRBD2; J gene: TRBJ2-3; clone size: NA; CDR3 protein: CASSLEAGGDTDTQYF; CDR3 DNA: TGTGCCAGCAGCTTGGAGGCGGGGGGGGACACAGATACGCAGTATTTT
V gene: TRBV18; D gene: NA; J gene: TRBJ1-2; clone size: NA; CDR3 protein: CASSNSGYGYTF; CDR3 DNA: TGTGCCAGCTCGAACTCGGGCTATGGCTACACCTTC
V gene: TRBV6-5; D gene: NA; J gene: TRBJ1-5; clone size: NA; CDR3 protein: CASSYSMNSNQPQHF; CDR3 DNA: TGTGCCAGCAGTTACTCGATGAATAGCAATCAGCCCCAGCATTTT
V gene: TRBV7-9; D gene: TRBD1; J gene: TRBJ2-2; clone size: NA; CDR3 protein: CASSFSTGITGELFF; CDR3 DNA: TGTGCCAGCAGCTTCTCGACAGGGATCACCGGGGAGCTGTTTTTT
V gene: TRBV19; D gene: NA; J gene: TRBJ1-5; clone size: NA; CDR3 protein: CASTELPHGNQPQHF; CDR3 DNA: TGTGCCAGTACCGAACTTCCGCATGGCAATCAGCCCCAGCATTTT
V gene: TRBV9; D gene: NA; J gene: TRBJ1-5; clone size: NA; CDR3 protein: CASSPHPDSNQPQHF; CDR3 DNA: TGTGCCAGCAGCCCCCACCCAGACAGCAATCAGCCCCAGCATTTT
V gene: TRBV10-1; D gene: NA; J gene: TRBJ2-2; clone size: NA; CDR3 protein: CASSRSGSDTGELFF; CDR3 DNA: TGCGCCAGCAGCCGGTCAGGGAGTGACACCGGGGAGCTGTTTTTT
V gene: TRBV29-1; D gene: NA; J gene: TRBJ2-7; clone size: NA; CDR3 protein: CSVAQNFYEQYF; CDR3 DNA: TGCAGCGTTGCCCAAAATTTCTACGAGCAGTACTTC
V gene: TRBV5-6; D gene: TRBD1; J gene: TRBJ1-1; clone size: NA; CDR3 protein: CASSLGQVMNTEAFF; CDR3 DNA: TGTGCCAGCAGCTTAGGACAGGTAATGAACACTGAAGCTTTCTTT
V gene: TRBV4-1; D gene: NA; J gene: TRBJ1-1; clone size: NA; CDR3 protein: CASSQGVTGNTEAFF; CDR3 DNA: TGCGCCAGCAGCCAAGGGGTCACGGGGAACACTGAAGCTTTCTTT
V gene: TRBV29-1; D gene: TRBD2; J gene: TRBJ2-5; clone size: NA; CDR3 protein: CSAPTSGRRGETQYF; CDR3 DNA: TGCAGCGCACCCACTAGCGGGAGGCGGGGAGAGACCCAGTACTTC
V gene: TRBV4-3; D gene: TRBD2; J gene: TRBJ2-7; clone size: NA; CDR3 protein: CASSQELAGGHYEQYF; CDR3 DNA: TGCGCCAGCAGCCAAGAGCTAGCGGGAGGGCACTACGAGCAGTACTTC
V gene: TRBV27; D gene: TRBD2; J gene: TRBJ2-1; clone size: NA; CDR3 protein: CASSPWTGGFNEQFF; CDR3 DNA: TGTGCCAGCAGTCCTTGGACGGGGGGGTTCAATGAGCAGTTCTTC
V gene: TRBV6-6; D gene: NA; J gene: TRBJ1-1; clone size: NA; CDR3 protein: CASSYSKTVTEAFF; CDR3 DNA: TGTGCCAGCAGTTACTCGAAGACAGTTACTGAAGCTTTCTTT
V gene: TRBV29-1; D gene: TRBD1; J gene: TRBJ1-2; clone size: NA; CDR3 protein: CSATDRAYGYTF; CDR3 DNA: TGCAGCGCCACCGACAGGGCCTATGGCTACACCTTC
V gene: TRBV7-9; D gene: TRBD2; J gene: TRBJ2-7; clone size: NA; CDR3 protein: CASSSYRDYQIYEQYF; CDR3 DNA: TGTGCCAGCAGCTCTTACCGGGACTATCAAATCTACGAGCAGTACTTC
V gene: TRBV9; D gene: NA; J gene: TRBJ1-1; clone size: NA; CDR3 protein: CASSVGAGVNTEAFF; CDR3 DNA: TGTGCCAGCAGCGTAGGGGCAGGGGTGAACACTGAAGCTTTCTTT
V gene: TRBV7-2; D gene: NA; J gene: TRBJ1-2; clone size: few; CDR3 protein: CASSFPGEKGYTF; CDR3 DNA: TGTGCCAGCAGCTTCCCAGGGGAGAAAGGCTACACCTTC
V gene: TRBV10-3; D gene: NA; J gene: TRBJ2-1; clone size: NA; CDR3 protein: CASSEATSSYNEQFF; CDR3 DNA: TGTGCCAGCTCGGAGGCTACAAGCTCCTACAATGAGCAGTTCTTC
V gene: TRBV7-9; D gene: NA; J gene: TRBJ1-1; clone size: NA; CDR3 protein: CASSLLGGTEAFF; CDR3 DNA: TGTGCCAGCAGCTTACTAGGGGGCACTGAAGCTTTCTTT
V gene: TRBV7-2; D gene: NA; J gene: TRBJ1-3; clone size: NA; CDR3 protein: CASSPRGGNTIYF; CDR3 DNA: TGTGCCAGCAGCCCGCGGGGAGGAAACACCATATATTTT
V gene: TRBV11-2; D gene: NA; J gene: TRBJ1-5; clone size: NA; CDR3 protein: CASSLFPPGNQPQHF; CDR3 DNA: TGTGCCAGCAGCTTATTTCCGCCGGGCAATCAGCCCCAGCATTTT
V gene: TRBV12-5; D gene: NA; J gene: TRBJ2-5; clone size: NA; CDR3 protein: CASGHRTFQETQYF; CDR3 DNA: TGTGCTAGTGGTCATCGGACTTTCCAAGAGACCCAGTACTTC
V gene: TRBV7-2; D gene: NA; J gene: TRBJ1-2; clone size: NA; CDR3 protein: CASSLQGGRGWGYGYTF; CDR3 DNA: TGTGCCAGCAGCTTACAGGGCGGTCGGGGTTGGGGCTATGGCTACACCTTC
V gene: TRBV9; D gene: TRBD1; J gene: TRBJ1-3; clone size: NA; CDR3 protein: CASSRTGTTGNTIYF; CDR3 DNA: TGTGCCAGCAGCAGGACAGGGACGACTGGAAACACCATATATTTT
V gene: TRBV19; D gene: TRBD2; J gene: TRBJ2-1; clone size: few; CDR3 protein: CASRMGSGRSNEQFF; CDR3 DNA: TGTGCCAGTAGGATGGGTAGCGGGAGATCAAATGAGCAGTTCTTC
V gene: TRBV19; D gene: NA; J gene: TRBJ1-1; clone size: NA; CDR3 protein: CASSMNGNTEAFF; CDR3 DNA: TGTGCCAGTAGTATGAATGGGAACACTGAAGCTTTCTTT
V gene: TRBV9; D gene: NA; J gene: TRBJ1-4; clone size: NA; CDR3 protein: CASSVDGNEKLFF; CDR3 DNA: TGTGCCAGCAGCGTGGACGGAAATGAAAAACTGTTTTTT
V gene: TRBV12-5; D gene: TRBD1; J gene: TRBJ1-4; clone size: NA; CDR3 protein: CASGLDGTGEEKLFF; CDR3 DNA: TGTGCTAGTGGTTTGGACGGGACAGGGGAAGAAAAACTGTTTTTT
V gene: TRBV19; D gene: TRBD1; J gene: TRBJ1-4; clone size: NA; CDR3 protein: CASSRQGPEKLFF; CDR3 DNA: TGTGCCAGTAGTCGACAGGGTCCTGAAAAACTGTTTTTT
V gene: TRBV5-1; D gene: TRBD1; J gene: TRBJ1-1; clone size: NA; CDR3 protein: CASSLGTGQANTEAFF; CDR3 DNA: TGCGCCAGCAGCTTGGGCACGGGACAGGCGAACACTGAAGCTTTCTTT
V gene: TRBV9; D gene: NA; J gene: TRBJ1-2; clone size: NA; CDR3 protein: CASSVGQGYGYTF; CDR3 DNA: TGTGCCAGCAGCGTAGGCCAGGGCTATGGCTACACCTTC
V gene: TRBV27; D gene: NA; J gene: TRBJ1-1; clone size: NA; CDR3 protein: CASSRTAYTEAFF; CDR3 DNA: TGTGCCAGTTCGAGGACAGCTTACACTGAAGCTTTCTTT
V gene: TRBV28; D gene: NA; J gene: TRBJ2-2; clone size: NA; CDR3 protein: CASTPVGYKKNTGELFF; CDR3 DNA: TGTGCCAGCACCCCTGTCGGATACAAAAAGAACACCGGGGAGCTGTTTTTT
V gene: TRBV9; D gene: TRBD1; J gene: TRBJ2-7; clone size: NA; CDR3 protein: CASSEPGQGNEQYF; CDR3 DNA: TGTGCCAGCAGCGAGCCCGGACAGGGAAACGAGCAGTACTTC
V gene: TRBV6-1; D gene: NA; J gene: TRBJ1-1; clone size: once; CDR3 protein: CASSEMMGLNTEAFF; CDR3 DNA: TGTGCCAGCAGTGAAATGATGGGGTTGAACACTGAAGCTTTCTTT
V gene: TRBV4-1; D gene: TRBD1; J gene: TRBJ1-2; clone size: NA; CDR3 protein: CASSTKRGPPNYGYTF; CDR3 DNA: TGCGCCAGCAGTACCAAAAGGGGGCCACCTAACTATGGCTACACCTTC
V gene: TRBV6-5; D gene: TRBD1; J gene: TRBJ2-7; clone size: once; CDR3 protein: CASSYDRASYEQYF; CDR3 DNA: TGTGCCAGCAGTTACGACAGGGCCTCCTACGAGCAGTACTTC
V gene: TRBV27; D gene: NA; J gene: TRBJ1-1; clone size: NA; CDR3 protein: CASSAFKGEGTEAFF; CDR3 DNA: TGTGCCAGCAGTGCCTTCAAGGGGGAGGGCACTGAAGCTTTCTTT
V gene: TRBV28; D gene: NA; J gene: TRBJ1-2; clone size: NA; CDR3 protein: CASRSQGTANYGYTF; CDR3 DNA: TGTGCCAGCAGATCTCAGGGAACGGCTAACTATGGCTACACCTTC
V gene: TRBV5-1; D gene: NA; J gene: TRBJ2-2; clone size: NA; CDR3 protein: CASSLDGDNTGELFF; CDR3 DNA: TGCGCCAGCAGCTTGGACGGGGATAACACCGGGGAGCTGTTTTTT
V gene: TRBV7-6; D gene: TRBD2; J gene: TRBJ2-7; clone size: few; CDR3 protein: CASSLVTGGYEQYF; CDR3 DNA: TGTGCCAGCAGCTTAGTCACGGGAGGGTACGAGCAGTACTTC
V gene: TRBV5-1; D gene: NA; J gene: TRBJ1-1; clone size: NA; CDR3 protein: CASSFLDILRGTEAFF; CDR3 DNA: TGCGCCAGCAGCTTCTTAGACATCCTTCGAGGGACTGAAGCTTTCTTT
V gene: TRBV18; D gene: NA; J gene: TRBJ2-5; clone size: NA; CDR3 protein: CASSRASETQYF; CDR3 DNA: TGTGCCAGCTCACGAGCTTCAGAGACCCAGTACTTC
V gene: TRBV4-3; D gene: TRBD1; J gene: TRBJ1-5; clone size: NA; CDR3 protein: CASSLDRGPYQPQHF; CDR3 DNA: TGCGCCAGCAGCCTGGACAGGGGACCCTATCAGCCCCAGCATTTT
V gene: TRBV5-6; D gene: NA; J gene: TRBJ2-1; clone size: NA; CDR3 protein: CASSRGPDRTSSYNEQFF; CDR3 DNA: TGTGCCAGCAGCCGAGGCCCCGATCGGACGAGCTCCTACAATGAGCAGTTCTTC
V gene: TRBV7-9; D gene: NA; J gene: TRBJ1-1; clone size: NA; CDR3 protein: CASRDPDRETEAFF; CDR3 DNA: TGTGCCAGCAGGGACCCGGATAGGGAAACTGAAGCTTTCTTT
V gene: TRBV7-6; D gene: NA; J gene: TRBJ2-3; clone size: few; CDR3 protein: CASSLVASFTDTQYF; CDR3 DNA: TGTGCCAGCAGCTTAGTGGCGTCCTTCACAGATACGCAGTATTTT
V gene: TRBV6-1; D gene: NA; J gene: TRBJ2-7; clone size: NA; CDR3 protein: CASRDFSYEQYF; CDR3 DNA: TGTGCCAGCAGGGACTTCTCCTACGAGCAGTACTTC
V gene: TRBV12-5; D gene: NA; J gene: TRBJ1-1; clone size: NA; CDR3 protein: CASGLVRSRPEAFF; CDR3 DNA: TGTGCTAGTGGTTTGGTACGAAGCAGGCCGGAAGCTTTCTTT